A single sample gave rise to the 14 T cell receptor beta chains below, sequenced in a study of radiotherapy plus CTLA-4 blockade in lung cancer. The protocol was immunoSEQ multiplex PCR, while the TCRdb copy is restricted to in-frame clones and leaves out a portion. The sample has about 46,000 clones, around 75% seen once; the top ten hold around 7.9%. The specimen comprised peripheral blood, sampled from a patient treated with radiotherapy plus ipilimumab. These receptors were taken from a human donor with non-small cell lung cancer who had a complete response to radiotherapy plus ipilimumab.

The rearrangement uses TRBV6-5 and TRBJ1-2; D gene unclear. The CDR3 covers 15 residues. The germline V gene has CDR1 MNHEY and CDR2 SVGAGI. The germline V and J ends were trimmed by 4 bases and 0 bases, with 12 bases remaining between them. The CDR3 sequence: CASSSTGSPNYGYTF. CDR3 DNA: TGTGCCAGCAGTTCCACGGGAAGTCCTAACTATGGCTACACCTTC.

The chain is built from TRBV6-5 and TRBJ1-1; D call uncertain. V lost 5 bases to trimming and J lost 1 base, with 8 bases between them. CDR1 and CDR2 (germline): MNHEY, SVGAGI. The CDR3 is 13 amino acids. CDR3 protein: CASSLEPNTEAFF. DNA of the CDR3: TGTGCCAGCAGTCTAGAGCCGAACACTGAAGCTTTCTTT.

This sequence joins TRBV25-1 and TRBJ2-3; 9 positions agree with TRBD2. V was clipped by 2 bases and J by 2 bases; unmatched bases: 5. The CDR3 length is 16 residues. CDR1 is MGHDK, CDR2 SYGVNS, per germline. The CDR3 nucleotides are TGTGCCAGCAGTGAAACCGGGACTAGCTTCACAGATACGCAGTATTTT. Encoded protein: CASSETGTSFTDTQYF.

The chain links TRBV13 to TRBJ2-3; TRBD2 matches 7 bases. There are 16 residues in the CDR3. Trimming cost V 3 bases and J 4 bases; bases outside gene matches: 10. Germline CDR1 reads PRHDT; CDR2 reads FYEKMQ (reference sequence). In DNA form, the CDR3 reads TGTGCCAGCAGCTTGGCGGGAGTAGGGGTGGCAGATACGCAGTATTTT. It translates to CASSLAGVGVADTQYF.

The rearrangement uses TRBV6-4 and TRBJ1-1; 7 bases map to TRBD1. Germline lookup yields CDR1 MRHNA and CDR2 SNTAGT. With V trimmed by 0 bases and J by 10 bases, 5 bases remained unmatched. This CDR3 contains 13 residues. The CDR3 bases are TGTGCCAGCAGTGACTCCGGCAGGGGGGTAGCTTTCTTT. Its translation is CASSDSGRGVAFF.

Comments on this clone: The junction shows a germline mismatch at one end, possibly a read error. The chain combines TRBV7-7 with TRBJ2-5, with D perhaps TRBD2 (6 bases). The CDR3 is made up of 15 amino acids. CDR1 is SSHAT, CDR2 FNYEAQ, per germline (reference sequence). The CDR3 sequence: CASSFRGNSQETQYF. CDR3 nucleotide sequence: TGTGCTAGCAGCTTCCGGGGGAACTCCCAAGAGACCCAGTACTTC.

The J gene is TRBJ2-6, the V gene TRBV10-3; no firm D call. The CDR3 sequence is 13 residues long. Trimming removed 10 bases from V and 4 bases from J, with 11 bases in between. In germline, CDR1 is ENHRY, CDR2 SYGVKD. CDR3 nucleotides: TGTGCCACCAACAGTCCCGGGGCCAACGTCCTGACTTTC. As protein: CATNSPGANVLTF.

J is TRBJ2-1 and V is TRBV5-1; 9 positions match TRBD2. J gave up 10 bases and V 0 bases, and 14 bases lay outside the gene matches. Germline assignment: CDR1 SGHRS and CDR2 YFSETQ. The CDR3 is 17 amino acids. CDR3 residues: CASSLETSGNLGGEQFF. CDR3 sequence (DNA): TGCGCCAGCAGCTTGGAGACTAGCGGTAATCTCGGGGGGGAGCAGTTCTTC.

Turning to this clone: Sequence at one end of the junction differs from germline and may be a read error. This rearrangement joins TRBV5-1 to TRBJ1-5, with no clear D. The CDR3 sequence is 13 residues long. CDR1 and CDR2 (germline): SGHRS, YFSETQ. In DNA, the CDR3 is TGCGCCAGCAGCTTTGAGGGCAACCAGCCCCAGCATTTT. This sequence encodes CASSFEGNQPQHF.

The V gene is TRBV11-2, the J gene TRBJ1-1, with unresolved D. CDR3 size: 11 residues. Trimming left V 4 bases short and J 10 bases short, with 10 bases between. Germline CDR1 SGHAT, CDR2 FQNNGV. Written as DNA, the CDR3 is TGTGCCAGCAGCTCTCCGGGAAGAGCTTTCTTT. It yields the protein CASSSPGRAFF.

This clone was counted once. As DNA, the CDR3 is TGTGCCACCAGCATGACCGGGAGCTACAGGGAGCAGTACTTC. It specifies CATSMTGSYREQYF. This rearrangement joins TRBV15 to TRBJ2-7; D possibly corresponds to TRBD2 (6 bases). The CDR3 has 14 residues. Deletions cut 4 bases from V and 7 bases from J, with 17 bases between. Germline V gives CDR1 LNHNV, CDR2 YYDKDF (reference sequence).

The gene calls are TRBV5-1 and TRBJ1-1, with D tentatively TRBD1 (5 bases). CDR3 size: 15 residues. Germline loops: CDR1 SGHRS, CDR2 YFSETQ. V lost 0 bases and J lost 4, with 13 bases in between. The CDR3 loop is CASSLDAGRGTEAFF. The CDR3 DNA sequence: TGCGCCAGCAGCTTGGACGCAGGGAGGGGCACTGAAGCTTTCTTT.

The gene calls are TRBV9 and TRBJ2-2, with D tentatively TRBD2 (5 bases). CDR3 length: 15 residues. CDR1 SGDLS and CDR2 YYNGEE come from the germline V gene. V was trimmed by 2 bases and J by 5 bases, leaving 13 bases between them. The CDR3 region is CASSVSPSWTGELFF. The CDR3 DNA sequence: TGTGCCAGCAGCGTCTCCCCTAGCTGGACCGGGGAGCTGTTTTTT.

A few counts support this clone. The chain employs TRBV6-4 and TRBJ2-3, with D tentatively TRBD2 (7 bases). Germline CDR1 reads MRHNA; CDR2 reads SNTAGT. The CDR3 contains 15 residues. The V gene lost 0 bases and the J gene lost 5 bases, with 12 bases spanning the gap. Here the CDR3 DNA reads TGTGCCAGCAGTGACTCTAGGGGGGGAGGAGATACGCAGTATTTT. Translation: CASSDSRGGGDTQYF.